A single sample is the source of the 8 T cell receptor beta chains below, sequenced in a study of vaccination effects on CD4 cells after COVID-19. Expansion of antigen-specific CD4+ T cells with viral peptide pools was carried out by the ViraFEST assay before sequencing. The culture ran for approximately nine days before CD4+ T cells were isolated. None of these healthy vaccinees had been infected with SARS-CoV-2 before vaccination. TCRdb keeps only in-frame clones here, not all; method: immunoSEQ multiplex PCR. The sample shows around 45,000 clones, around 77% of them seen only once. These TCRs are of unknown antigen specificity. The sequences come from CD4+ T cells from PBMCs cultured with SARS-CoV-2 spike peptides, collected before COVID-19 vaccination. The receptors were sampled from a human donor who received a COVID-19 vaccine.

The chain combines TRBV5-1 with TRBJ1-2, with 9 nucleotides matching TRBD1. Looked up from germline, CDR1 is SGHRS and CDR2 is YFSETQ. The CDR3 runs 13 residues. With V trimmed by 4 bases and J by 4 bases, 2 bases remained unmatched. The chain's CDR3 is CASSPDRGYGYTF. The DNA of the CDR3 is TGCGCCAGCAGCCCGGACAGGGGCTATGGCTACACCTTC.

The V and J genes are TRBV18 and TRBJ2-5, with TRBD2 identical over 10 bases. CDR1 KGHSH and CDR2 LQKENI come from the germline V gene. CDR3 length: 16 amino acids. V dropped 2 bases and J dropped 5; count of bases not matched to a gene: 8. This chain's CDR3 is CASSPSSGGAGETQYF. DNA for the CDR3: TGTGCCAGCTCACCATCGAGCGGGGGGGCCGGTGAGACCCAGTACTTC.

The CDR3 region has the DNA TGCAGCGTTGGCCAGAGAGGGACCGGGGAGCTGTTTTTT. It codes for CSVGQRGTGELFF. This chain uses TRBV29-1 with TRBJ2-2, with a weak D call TRBD2 (5 bases). With 4 bases removed from V and 5 bases from J, the gap between germline ends came to 11 bases. The CDR3 runs 13 residues. The V gene's germline CDR1 is SQVTM and CDR2 ANQGSEA.

The chain has TRBV28 and TRBJ2-7; D is undetermined. Germline V lookup: CDR1 MDHEN, CDR2 SYDVKM. The CDR3 runs to 14 residues. V lost 4 bases, J lost 3 bases, and 13 bases lay in between. CDR3 coding DNA: TGTGCCAGCAGTTCAATCCATGGGATCTACGAGCAGTACGTC. It specifies CASSSIHGIYEQYV.

The chain recombines TRBV19 with TRBJ2-7, with TRBD1 matching over 8 bases. The CDR3 is 14 residues long. Trimming cost V 8 bases and J 3 bases; bases outside gene matches: 9. Germline CDR1 reads LNHDA; CDR2 reads SQIVND (reference sequence). The CDR3: CASAQSGQGYEQYV. The CDR3, as DNA: TGTGCCAGTGCCCAATCTGGACAGGGCTACGAGCAGTACGTC.

The sample holds one count of this clone. The chain combines TRBV25-1 with TRBJ2-3, with unresolved D. The CDR3 is 14 amino acids. V gave up 2 bases and J gave up 0 bases, with 6 bases separating them. Germline V gene lookup returns CDR1 MGHDK and CDR2 SYGVNS. The CDR3, as DNA: TGTGCCAGCAGTGAAAGCGCTAGCACAGATACGCAGTATTTT. Translating it yields CASSESASTDTQYF.

The chain carries TRBV7-3 and TRBJ1-4, with 9 bases lining up with TRBD1. This CDR3 region has 16 residues. J lost 7 bases, V lost 5 bases, and 11 bases had no gene match. The germline V gene has CDR1 SGHTA and CDR2 FQGTGA. The CDR3 protein is CASSPSRDRVAEKLFF. The CDR3 coding sequence is TGTGCCAGCAGCCCGTCCCGGGACAGGGTAGCTGAAAAACTGTTTTTT.

J is TRBJ1-1 and V is TRBV5-1; TRBD1 is a possible D gene (5 bases). This CDR3 comprises 14 residues. Trimming left V 5 bases short and J 1 base short, with 12 bases between. Germline V CDR1 and CDR2: SGHRS, YFSETQ. CDR3 residues: CASRPGTGNTEAFF. CDR3 nucleotides: TGCGCCAGCAGACCTGGGACGGGGAACACTGAAGCTTTCTTT. The full variable domain, completed using reference TRBV5-1 and TRBJ1-1, is KAGVTQTPRYLIKTRGQQVTLSCSPISGHRSVSWYQQTPGQGLQFLFEYFSETQRNKGNFPGRFSGRQFSNSRSEMNVSTLELGDSALYLCASRPGTGNTEAFFGQGTRLTVV.